The T cell receptor (beta chain) under discussion was sequenced for a study of T cells in Graves' hyperthyroidism and ophthalmopathy. In this sample, this clonotype turned up many times. The CDR3 consists of 18 residues. The germline V gene has CDR1 MNHEY and CDR2 SVGAGI. V shed 3 bases and J shed 8 bases, with 27 bases lying between them. Researchers amplified the TCR beta CDR3 regions from RNA transcripts. RT-PCR in the first round (using the HTBI primer set) targeted the TCR CDR3. Via MiXCR, TCRdb re-called the multiplex PCR reads, giving one row per CDR3 protein. Among fewer than 350,000 distinct CDR3 sequences listed, around 20% were seen once.

V gene TRBV6-5 combines with J gene TRBJ2-3; either TRBD1 or TRBD2 may fit D (5 bases each). The sample taken for sequencing was blood. The clonotype originates from a woman aged 50 to 60 with Graves' hyperthyroidism. The CDR3 sequence is CASSYMTDSSPLRVTQYF. For the CDR3, the DNA is TGTGCCAGCAGTTATATGACAGACTCAAGCCCCTTGAGGGTTACGCAGTATTTT.